A single sample gave rise to the 10 T cell receptor beta chains below, sequenced in a study of blood T cell repertoires in COVID-19. The data were produced by immunoSEQ multiplex PCR, yet TCRdb's version contains in-frame clones alone and is incomplete. The data show roughly 37,000 clones, with over 65% seen just once and 1.5% to 2% held by the top ten. The material sequenced was peripheral blood. Source of these receptors: a man in his 60s with active COVID-19.

V is TRBV9 and J is TRBJ2-3; 8 bases align to TRBD2. The CDR3 has 16 amino acids. CDR1 and CDR2 from the germline V gene are SGDLS and YYNGEE. V shed 4 bases, J shed 2 bases, and the junction held 9 bases outside the gene matches. The CDR3: CASSSGRVSITDTQYF. The CDR3 DNA is TGTGCCAGCAGCTCCGGGAGGGTATCTATCACAGATACGCAGTATTTT.

This rearrangement joins TRBV30 to TRBJ2-7; 15 bases are shared with TRBD2. Germline V lookup: CDR1 GTSNPN, CDR2 SVGIG (reference sequence). The CDR3 sequence is 13 residues long. V trimming: 7 bases; J trimming: 9 bases; junction bases outside the gene matches: 7. CDR3 DNA sequence: TGTGCCTCGGGACTAGCGGGGGGTCGAGGGCAGTACTTC. Its translation: CASGLAGGRGQYF.

The chain recombines TRBV30 with TRBJ1-1; 7 bases agree with TRBD1. The ends lost 4 bases at V and 2 bases at J; junction bases unmatched: 7. Looked up from germline, CDR1 is GTSNPN and CDR2 is SVGIG (reference sequence). CDR3 size: 14 residues. CDR3 amino acids: CAWTRGQRNTEAFF. The CDR3 region has the DNA TGTGCCTGGACGAGGGGACAGAGAAACACTGAAGCTTTCTTT.

This clone was recorded a few times. The CDR3 is CASSFGLVLAGSYEQYF. The CDR3 coding sequence is TGTGCCAGCAGCTTCGGTTTGGTACTAGCGGGGAGCTACGAGCAGTACTTC. The rearrangement joins TRBV7-8 to TRBJ2-7; 10 nucleotides line up with TRBD2. V dropped 3 bases and J dropped 3; count of bases not matched to a gene: 11. The CDR3 totals 17 residues. Germline-derived CDR1 and CDR2 are SGHVS and FQNEAQ.

The chain has TRBV7-2 and TRBJ2-7, with 8 bases identical to TRBD1. V lost 1 base and J lost 7; bases outside the gene matches: 9. Germline CDR1 SGHTA, CDR2 FQGNSA. The CDR3 contains 15 residues. The CDR3 region is CASSLESQGAGEQYF. The CDR3, as DNA: TGTGCCAGCAGCTTAGAATCGCAGGGGGCGGGGGAGCAGTACTTC.

This clone was seen only once. The chain recombines TRBV30 with TRBJ2-1, with D unresolved. Germline CDR1 is GTSNPN and CDR2 is SVGIG (reference sequence). V shed 4 bases and J shed 6 bases, with 10 bases lying between them. The CDR3 has 12 residues. The CDR3 sequence: CAWNPFPNEQFF. Written as DNA, the CDR3 is TGTGCCTGGAATCCCTTTCCCAATGAGCAGTTCTTC.

The chain carries TRBV28 and TRBJ2-7; maybe TRBD2 (5 bases). V was cut by 8 bases and J by 2 bases, with 16 bases left in between. CDR3 length: 14 amino acids. CDR1 and CDR2 (germline): MDHEN, SYDVKM. The CDR3 DNA is TGTGCCAGCGGCTCGGGCGGGCACCCCTACGAGCAGTACTTC. Translated, it gives CASGSGGHPYEQYF.

This clone is medium-sized by share. The chain couples TRBV9 to TRBJ1-4, with 8 bases that match TRBD1. The V segment lost 0 bases and the J segment 6 bases; nucleotides outside the gene matches: 4. The CDR3 spans 15 residues. Germline CDR1 is SGDLS and CDR2 is YYNGEE. Written as DNA, the CDR3 is TGTGCCAGCAGCGTAGCAGGGGGCGCGGATGAAAAACTGTTTTTT. It yields the protein CASSVAGGADEKLFF.

The chain recombines TRBV2 with TRBJ1-2; 8 bases line up with TRBD1. Trimming took 6 bases from V and 6 from J; bases not matched to a gene: 6. Germline loops: CDR1 SNHLY, CDR2 FYNNEI. The CDR3 runs 13 residues. This CDR3 is CASRSDRDHGYTF. The CDR3, as DNA: TGTGCCAGCAGGTCGGACAGGGACCATGGCTACACCTTC.

CDR3 amino acids: CASSRIGRANTGELFF. CDR3 DNA sequence: TGTGCCAGCAGCCGGATAGGGAGGGCGAACACCGGGGAGCTGTTTTTT. The chain has TRBV9 and TRBJ2-2; 7 nucleotides align to TRBD2. Looked up from germline, CDR1 is SGDLS and CDR2 is YYNGEE. Trimming cost V 4 bases and J 0 bases; bases outside gene matches: 6. The CDR3 extends over 16 amino acids.